One and the same sample provided the 24 T cell receptor beta chains below, sequenced in a study of cytomegalovirus exposure and HLA in healthy donors. Profiled with immunoSEQ multiplex PCR; TCRdb holds only in-frame clones, not every one. The sample has more than 300,000 clones, roughly 89% seen once. The source material was PBMCs. The receptor source for this set is a woman between 18 and 29 years old in good health and CMV-seronegative.

The chain recombines TRBV19 with TRBJ1-2; 8 positions match TRBD1. The CDR3 is 13 residues long. V was clipped by 7 bases and J by 1 base; unmatched bases: 2. Germline CDR1 LNHDA, CDR2 SQIVND (reference sequence). CDR3 sequence: CASTDRDNYGYTF. The CDR3 DNA follows: TGTGCCAGTACGGACAGGGATAACTATGGCTACACCTTC.

The chain combines TRBV2 with TRBJ2-1; TRBD1 is a possible D gene (5 bases). V lost 0 bases, J lost 4 bases, and 10 bases lay in between. CDR1 is SNHLY and CDR2 is FYNNEI in the germline V gene. The CDR3 has 15 amino acids. The DNA for the CDR3 is TGTGCCAGCAGTGAAGCGGCAGGGATGTACAATGAGCAGTTCTTC. Amino acids: CASSEAAGMYNEQFF.

V and J are TRBV2 and TRBJ2-3, with D possibly being TRBD1 (6 bases). The germline V and J ends were trimmed by 7 bases and 5 bases, with 16 bases remaining between them. In germline, CDR1 is SNHLY, CDR2 FYNNEI. This CDR3 comprises 14 residues. CDR3 in amino acids: CASNSRDIGDTQYF. CDR3 coding DNA: TGTGCCAGCAATAGCCGGGACATAGGAGATACGCAGTATTTT.

This clone was counted a single time. CDR3 residues: CASSTLRTTGGSYNEQFF. The DNA for the CDR3 is TGTGCCAGCAGCACCCTGAGGACCACAGGGGGGAGCTACAATGAGCAGTTCTTC. The V gene is TRBV5-6, the J gene TRBJ2-1; 8 bases are shared with TRBD1. CDR1 and CDR2 from the germline V gene are SGHDT and YYEEEE. V lost 4 bases to trimming and J lost 3 bases; unmatched junction nucleotides: 15. This CDR3 spans 18 amino acids.

The J gene is TRBJ2-3, the V gene TRBV5-1, with 13 bases that match TRBD2. The trim removed 0 bases at V and 6 bases at J, leaving 13 bases unmatched. This CDR3 spans 19 amino acids. Per the germline V gene, CDR1 is SGHRS and CDR2 is YFSETQ. This CDR3 reads CASSLEGLAGSLVRDTQYF. The CDR3 region has the DNA TGCGCCAGCAGCTTGGAGGGACTAGCGGGATCTTTGGTAAGGGATACGCAGTATTTT.

The chain joins TRBV7-8 to TRBJ2-1; D might be TRBD1 (5 bases). The germline gives CDR1 SGHVS, CDR2 FQNEAQ. This CDR3 has 16 residues. The ends were cut back, 6 bases at V and 6 bases at J, with 21 bases in the middle. The CDR3 spells CASSYVGVKRRNEQFF. For the CDR3, the DNA is TGTGCCAGCAGTTACGTAGGGGTAAAGCGCCGCAATGAGCAGTTCTTC.

This sequence joins TRBV10-3 and TRBJ2-2, with a tentative D call TRBD1 (6 bases). CDR1 and CDR2 from the germline V gene are ENHRY and SYGVKD. The V end lost 10 bases, the J end lost 3 bases, and 12 bases lay between the germline ends. The CDR3 is made up of 13 amino acids. The CDR3 here is CATQGGHTGELFF. DNA for the CDR3: TGTGCCACTCAAGGGGGTCACACCGGGGAGCTGTTTTTT.

The gene calls are TRBV5-6 and TRBJ2-7, with 8 bases identical to TRBD1. Trimming at V came to 2 bases and at J to 3 bases, leaving 7 bases not matched to a gene. Germline CDR1 and CDR2: SGHDT and YYEEEE. The CDR3 extends over 15 amino acids. The CDR3 DNA follows: TGTGCCAGCAGCTTTGGAGGGACAGGCATCTACGAGCAGTACTTC. Residues: CASSFGGTGIYEQYF.

The V call is TRBV27, the J call TRBJ2-7; D might be TRBD2 (6 bases). The length of the CDR3 is 15 residues. V was pared by 4 bases and J by 4 bases, with 17 bases between. Germline V CDR1 and CDR2: MNHEY, SMNVEV (reference sequence). In DNA form, the CDR3 reads TGTGCCAGCAGTTCCGGGACTTCAGGTGTATACGAGCAGTACTTC. Its translation: CASSSGTSGVYEQYF.

This sequence joins TRBV2 and TRBJ1-1; D is perhaps TRBD1 (5 bases). The CDR3 runs 11 residues. Trimming shortened V by 8 bases and J by 4 bases, and 8 bases separated the two germline ends. The V gene's germline CDR1 is SNHLY and CDR2 FYNNEI. Written as DNA, the CDR3 is TGTGCCAGCGGCAGGGCCACTGAAGCTTTCTTT. Its protein is CASGRATEAFF. Combining the CDR3 with reference TRBV2 and TRBJ1-1 gives the whole variable domain EPEVTQTPSHQVTQMGQEVILRCVPISNHLYFYWYRQILGQKVEFLVSFYNNEISEKSEIFDDQFSVERPDGSNFTLKIRSTKLEDSAMYFCASGRATEAFFGQGTRLTVV.

The V gene is TRBV4-1, the J gene TRBJ2-3, with TRBD2 matching over 15 bases. This CDR3 region has 17 residues. Trimming took 1 base from V and 6 from J; bases not matched to a gene: 5. Per the germline V gene, CDR1 is MGHRA and CDR2 is YSYEKL. The CDR3 DNA reads TGCGCCAGCAGCCAAGTCCCAGGACTAGCGGGAGGGGATACGCAGTATTTT. This encodes CASSQVPGLAGGDTQYF.

This clone occurred once. The rearrangement joins TRBV6-5 to TRBJ2-1, with 7 bases lining up with TRBD1. Germline V CDR1 and CDR2: MNHEY, SVGAGI. Trimming removed 5 bases from V and 14 bases from J; junction bases left unmatched: 9. The CDR3 has 12 amino acids. This CDR3 reads CASSTTGVIEFF. The CDR3 DNA is TGTGCCAGCAGTACTACAGGGGTTATAGAGTTCTTC.

The chain joins TRBV7-8 to TRBJ1-2; 9 positions agree with TRBD1. This CDR3 comprises 15 residues. V lost 5 bases, J lost 8 bases, and 12 bases stayed unmatched. Germline V gene sequence: CDR1 SGHVS, CDR2 FQNEAQ. The CDR3 sequence is CASSAGQGMSLGYTF. CDR3 nucleotides: TGTGCCAGCAGCGCAGGACAGGGGATGTCTTTGGGCTACACCTTC.

This clone was observed a single time. The rearrangement links TRBV4-1 to TRBJ2-5, with 7 positions matching TRBD2. Looked up from germline, CDR1 is MGHRA and CDR2 is YSYEKL. This CDR3 contains 16 residues. V shed 3 bases and J 0 bases; nucleotides not matched to a gene: 7. CDR3 coding DNA: TGCGCCAGCAGCCATGCCGGGAGGAGGAACCAAGAGACCCAGTACTTC. Translated, it gives CASSHAGRRNQETQYF.

V and J are TRBV7-9 and TRBJ2-7; D gene ambiguous. Deletions cut 0 bases from V and 1 base from J, with 13 bases between. Germline-derived CDR1 and CDR2 are SEHNR and FQNEAQ (reference sequence). The CDR3 sequence is 16 residues long. CDR3 nucleotide sequence: TGTGCCAGCAGCTTAGCGCAAGGAGTTCAGTCCTACGAGCAGTACTTC. This translates into CASSLAQGVQSYEQYF.

V and J are TRBV11-1 and TRBJ2-1, with TRBD1 matching over 9 bases. The CDR3 totals 15 residues. With V trimmed by 5 bases and J by 3 bases, 5 bases remained unmatched. Germline V gives CDR1 SGHAT, CDR2 FQDESV (reference sequence). The CDR3 region is CASSRRTGDYNEQFF. For the CDR3, the DNA is TGTGCCAGCAGCAGACGGACAGGGGACTACAATGAGCAGTTCTTC.

This chain uses TRBV6-5 with TRBJ1-4; D gene uncertain. Germline CDR1 is MNHEY and CDR2 is SVGAGI. The germline V and J ends were trimmed by 6 bases and 7 bases, with 9 bases remaining between them. The CDR3 has 12 residues. CDR3 nucleotides: TGTGCCAGCAGGAGAGTACGTGAAAAACTGTTTTTT. This encodes CASRRVREKLFF.

This clone was observed a single time. The genes are TRBV5-1 and TRBJ2-1, with TRBD2 identical over 11 bases. The ends lost 2 bases at V and 9 bases at J; junction bases unmatched: 10. The CDR3 extends over 16 amino acids. Germline CDR1 reads SGHRS; CDR2 reads YFSETQ. In nucleotides, the CDR3 is TGCGCCAGCAGCTTCTCCCCTAGCGGGGGGATCACTGAGCAGTTCTTC. It yields the protein CASSFSPSGGITEQFF. Variable domain in full (rest from reference TRBV5-1 and TRBJ2-1): KAGVTQTPRYLIKTRGQQVTLSCSPISGHRSVSWYQQTPGQGLQFLFEYFSETQRNKGNFPGRFSGRQFSNSRSEMNVSTLELGDSALYLCASSFSPSGGITEQFFGPGTRLTVL.

The chain has TRBV15 and TRBJ2-2; the match to TRBD1 covers 9 bases. Germline V gene sequence: CDR1 LNHNV, CDR2 YYDKDF (reference sequence). Trimming removed 3 bases from V and 5 bases from J; junction bases left unmatched: 10. The CDR3 runs to 17 residues. Written as DNA, the CDR3 is TGTGCCACCAGCAGTCCGAACCGGGACAGGGTTACCGGGGAGCTGTTTTTT. Its protein product is CATSSPNRDRVTGELFF.

This clone was seen only once. The chain joins TRBV27 to TRBJ2-7; D unresolved. Trimming took 2 bases from V and 3 from J, leaving 11 bases between them. The length of the CDR3 is 14 residues. Germline V gene lookup returns CDR1 MNHEY and CDR2 SMNVEV (reference sequence). DNA of the CDR3: TGTGCCAGCAGTTTAAGCGACCGAGGCTACGAGCAGTACTTC. Its protein product is CASSLSDRGYEQYF.

The chain couples TRBV6-5 to TRBJ1-2; a possible D gene is TRBD1 (5 bases). The germline CDR1 and CDR2 sequences are MNHEY and SVGAGI. Trimming cost V 6 bases and J 5 bases, with 10 bases left between them. There are 12 residues in the CDR3. The CDR3 nucleotides are TGTGCCAGCAGACCCGGGGGTTATGGCTACACCTTC. This translates into CASRPGGYGYTF.

The V call is TRBV5-1, the J call TRBJ2-2; the match to TRBD2 covers 7 bases. The CDR3 spans 16 residues. J lost 6 bases, V lost 0 bases, and 8 bases had no gene match. The germline V gene encodes CDR1 SGHRS and CDR2 YFSETQ. In DNA form, the CDR3 reads TGCGCCAGCAGCTTGGGAGCGGGACCGCCCCCCGGGGAGCTGTTTTTT. Translation gives CASSLGAGPPPGELFF.

This rearrangement joins TRBV7-8 to TRBJ2-7; 8 bases align to TRBD1. The ends lost 5 bases at V and 2 bases at J; junction bases unmatched: 5. Germline loops: CDR1 SGHVS, CDR2 FQNEAQ. The CDR3 extends over 14 amino acids. As DNA, the CDR3 is TGTGCCAGCAGCACCGGGACAGGCACCTACGAGCAGTACTTC. Translating gives CASSTGTGTYEQYF.

The gene calls are TRBV28 and TRBJ2-1; 9 nucleotides agree with TRBD1. This CDR3 spans 20 amino acids. The junction had 22 bases not matched to a gene; V was cut back by 5 bases and J by 5 bases. The germline gives CDR1 MDHEN, CDR2 SYDVKM. CDR3 in amino acids: CASSPRDRASRPSGNNEQFF. In nucleotides, the CDR3 is TGTGCCAGCAGTCCCCGGGACAGGGCGTCGAGGCCTAGCGGAAACAATGAGCAGTTCTTC.